A selection of T cell receptor beta chains follows, all from one sample in a study of cytomegalovirus exposure and HLA in healthy donors. Clones were read by immunoSEQ multiplex PCR, and TCRdb kept only the in-frame ones, dropping some. Among 100,000 to 150,000 clones listed, roughly 80% were seen once. The material sequenced was PBMCs. The receptors derive from a boy younger than 18 in good health and CMV-seronegative. The CDR3 runs from the conserved cysteine through the conserved F or W. A D gene is named only where the DNA matches it firmly. Size is stated for part of the rows, as once, few or many counts, or as a class when the clone is expanded.

d_call j_call clone_size v_call cdr3_aa cdr3_nt
. TRBJ2-5 . TRBV7-6 CASSLRQETQYF TGTGCCAGCAGCTTACGCCAAGAGACCCAGTACTTC
TRBD1 TRBJ1-2 . TRBV29-1 CSVPGQGGYGYTF TGCAGCGTTCCGGGACAGGGCGGCTATGGCTACACCTTC
TRBD2 TRBJ2-7 . TRBV5-1 CASSSEVAGTYEQYF TGCGCCAGCAGCTCTGAGGTAGCGGGTACCTACGAGCAGTACTTC
. TRBJ2-2 once TRBV7-3 CASSLDYSNTGELFF TGTGCCAGCAGCTTAGACTATTCCAACACCGGGGAGCTGTTTTTT
. TRBJ1-2 . TRBV6-5 CASSYQGSRYGYTF TGTGCCAGCAGTTATCAGGGCTCGCGCTATGGCTACACCTTC
TRBD1 TRBJ1-1 . TRBV7-2 CASSWDRSNTEAFF TGTGCCAGCAGCTGGGACAGATCGAACACTGAAGCTTTCTTT
. TRBJ1-5 once TRBV2 CASSLTHREPQHF TGTGCCAGCAGTCTAACCCACAGGGAGCCCCAGCATTTT
TRBD2 TRBJ2-1 . TRBV30 CAWTSGGYNEQFF TGTGCCTGGACGTCGGGAGGCTACAATGAGCAGTTCTTC
TRBD1 TRBJ2-7 . TRBV6-6 CASRSTGTVLYEQYF TGTGCCAGCAGATCCACCGGGACAGTTCTCTACGAGCAGTACTTC
TRBD1 TRBJ2-7 . TRBV2 CASSPRTGPAQPYEQYF TGTGCCAGCAGTCCCCGGACAGGTCCAGCGCAACCCTACGAGCAGTACTTC
. TRBJ1-5 . TRBV5-4 CASSLGQDQPQHF TGTGCCAGCAGCTTGGGGCAGGATCAGCCCCAGCATTTT
TRBD2 TRBJ2-7 once TRBV2 CASSEPSGRTAYEQYF TGTGCCAGCAGTGAACCGAGCGGGAGGACCGCCTACGAGCAGTACTTC
TRBD1 TRBJ1-2 few TRBV19 CASRGIYGYTF TGTGCCAGCAGGGGGATCTATGGCTACACCTTC
TRBD2 TRBJ2-7 few TRBV11-1 CASSFGTSGEGEQYF TGTGCCAGCAGCTTCGGGACTAGCGGTGAGGGCGAGCAGTACTTC
TRBD1 TRBJ1-5 . TRBV27 CASSFGGQGGQPQHF TGTGCCAGCAGTTTCGGGGGACAGGGGGGACAGCCCCAGCATTTT
TRBD2 TRBJ2-3 . TRBV6-1 CASSATSGSDTQYF TGTGCCAGCAGTGCGACTAGCGGGAGTGATACGCAGTATTTT
TRBD1 TRBJ2-2 . TRBV5-1 CASSSSTRQGIGELFF TGCGCCAGCAGCTCCTCAACAAGACAGGGGATCGGGGAGCTGTTTTTT
. TRBJ2-7 . TRBV5-4 CASSFAQEQYF TGTGCCAGCAGCTTCGCACAGGAGCAGTACTTC
. TRBJ2-7 . TRBV11-3 CASSGYRDKYF TGTGCCAGCAGCGGATACAGGGACAAGTACTTC
TRBD2 TRBJ2-3 . TRBV19 CASSIPAGEGTDTQYF TGTGCCAGTAGTATTCCCGCGGGAGAGGGCACAGATACGCAGTATTTT
. TRBJ2-2 . TRBV7-9 CASSLAGEGTGELFF TGTGCCAGCAGCTTAGCGGGAGAAGGGACCGGGGAGCTGTTTTTT
. TRBJ1-1 . TRBV19 CASSIGGVNEAFF TGTGCCAGTAGTATTGGAGGGGTCAACGAAGCTTTCTTT
. TRBJ1-4 . TRBV9 CASSVEAGRNEKLFF TGTGCCAGCAGCGTAGAGGCAGGCCGGAATGAAAAACTGTTTTTT
TRBD2 TRBJ2-2 . TRBV6-5 CASSPTSWGGELFF TGTGCCAGCAGTCCGACTAGCTGGGGCGGGGAGCTGTTTTTT
. TRBJ1-6 . TRBV7-2 CASSLGPPNSPLHF TGTGCCAGCAGCTTAGGGCCTCCTAATTCACCCCTCCACTTT
. TRBJ1-1 . TRBV30 CAWSVPRQNTEAFF TGTGCCTGGAGTGTGCCACGACAGAACACTGAAGCTTTCTTT
. TRBJ1-4 . TRBV25-1 CASRSDGNEKLFF TGTGCCAGCAGGAGCGACGGTAATGAAAAACTGTTTTTT
TRBD2 TRBJ2-1 . TRBV5-5 CASSEWTSGTPYNEQFF TGTGCCAGCAGCGAGTGGACTAGCGGGACCCCGTACAATGAGCAGTTCTTC
. TRBJ1-5 . TRBV27 CAGSTVVQPQHF TGTGCCGGCTCGACAGTGGTTCAGCCCCAGCATTTT
TRBD2 TRBJ2-3 . TRBV2 CASSEALTSGNTDTQYF TGTGCCAGCAGTGAAGCGCTGACTAGCGGGAACACAGATACGCAGTATTTT